This T cell receptor (beta chain) was recovered during a study of blood T cell repertoires in COVID-19. Here immunoSEQ multiplex PCR was the method, and the copy in TCRdb shows in-frame clones only, minus some. The sample has about 100,000 clones, approximately 82% seen once. The CDR3 spans 14 residues. After removal of 6 bases from V and 2 bases from J, the junction contained 1 base not matched to a gene. Germline V lookup: CDR1 SGHVS, CDR2 FQNEAQ. Material for sequencing was peripheral blood. This receptor was identified in a woman in her seventies with acute or convalescent COVID-19. The chain employs TRBV7-8 and TRBJ2-6, with TRBD2 matching 7 bases. The CDR3 coding sequence is TGTGCCAGCAGTGGGGGGGCTGGGGCCAACGTCCTGACTTTC. It specifies CASSGGAGANVLTF.